These 5 T cell receptor beta chains were all obtained from the same sample, sequenced in a study of shared clonotypes between healthy human individuals. TCRdb keeps only in-frame clones here, not all; method: immunoSEQ multiplex PCR. Of fewer than 650,000 clones listed, 76% were seen once; the top ten hold 13%. The specimen sequenced was PBMCs. These receptors were taken from a middle-aged woman in good health. Some clones in this sample may be carry-over from other donors' samples.

In DNA form, the CDR3 reads TGTGCCAGCAGCCCGCAGGCGGGGCTGGGTGAGCAGTTCTTC. Its protein is CASSPQAGLGEQFF. The chain joins TRBV7-9 to TRBJ2-1; D may be TRBD2 (6 bases). The germline V and J ends were trimmed by 5 bases and 9 bases, with 17 bases remaining between them. Germline V CDR1 and CDR2: SEHNR, FQNEAQ (reference sequence). CDR3 length: 14 amino acids.

The chain combines TRBV21-1 with TRBJ1-5; the DNA was not compared with TRBD1, the D call given in the table. TRBV21-1 is tagged as a pseudogene. The CDR3 is made up of 14 amino acids. CDR3 loop: CASSEQGAGQPQHF. CDR3 bases: TGTGCCAGCAGCGAACAGGGGGCTGGTCAGCCCCAGCATTTT.

The count of this clone is one. The V call is TRBV4-1, the J call TRBJ1-2, with D perhaps matching TRBD1 (5 bases). This CDR3 has 17 residues. Between the trimmed V and J ends, which lost 0 bases and 8 bases, there was a span of 22 bases. Germline V gene lookup returns CDR1 MGHRA and CDR2 YSYEKL. The CDR3 nucleotides read TGCGCCAGCAGCCAAGAAGGGTCGAGGGGTTCGTCTGAGGGCTACACCTTC. The encoded protein is CASSQEGSRGSSEGYTF.

The gene calls are TRBV5-6 and TRBJ2-5; possibly TRBD2 for D (6 bases). The V and J ends lost 4 bases and 7 bases respectively, with 14 bases between them. The CDR3 consists of 13 residues. Germline V gene data show CDR1 as SGHDT and CDR2 as YYEEEE. CDR3 protein: CASSRDFGRTQYF. The CDR3 DNA follows: TGTGCCAGCAGCCGGGACTTCGGGAGGACCCAGTACTTC.

As to this clone: The sample has other DNA sequences that encode this CDR3 too. V usage is TRBV27 and J usage is TRBJ2-7, with no clear D. Trimming stripped 2 bases from V and 5 bases from J, with 4 bases between. CDR1 and CDR2 from the germline V gene are MNHEY and SMNVEV (reference sequence). The CDR3 totals 11 residues. This CDR3 reads CASSLGDEQYF. DNA of the CDR3: TGTGCCAGCAGTTTAGGGGACGAGCAGTACTTC.